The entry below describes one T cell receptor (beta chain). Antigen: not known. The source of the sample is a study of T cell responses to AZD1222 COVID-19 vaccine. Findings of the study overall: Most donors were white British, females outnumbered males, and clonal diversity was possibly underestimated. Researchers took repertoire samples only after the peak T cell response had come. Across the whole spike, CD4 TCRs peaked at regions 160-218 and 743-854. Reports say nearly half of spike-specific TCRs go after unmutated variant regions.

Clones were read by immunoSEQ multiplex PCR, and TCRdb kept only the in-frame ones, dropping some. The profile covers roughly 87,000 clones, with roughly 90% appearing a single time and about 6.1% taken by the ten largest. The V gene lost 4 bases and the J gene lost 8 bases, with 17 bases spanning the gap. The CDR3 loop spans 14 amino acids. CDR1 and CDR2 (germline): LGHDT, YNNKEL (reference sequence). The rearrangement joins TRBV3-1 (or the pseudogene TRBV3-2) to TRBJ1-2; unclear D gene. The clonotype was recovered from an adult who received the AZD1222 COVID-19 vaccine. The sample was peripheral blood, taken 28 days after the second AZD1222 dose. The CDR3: CASSPPVTPGGYTF. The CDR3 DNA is TGTGCCAGCAGCCCACCCGTCACCCCCGGGGGCTACACCTTC.